This T cell receptor beta chain was recovered during a study of response to subunit inactivated influenza vaccine. Whole-study findings and limits: The authors suggested that few new T cells are recruited per seasonal influenza vaccination.

The junction had 8 bases not matched to a gene; V was cut back by 4 bases and J by 1 base. Germline-derived CDR1 and CDR2 are SQVTM and ANQGSEA. The CDR3 contains 17 residues. At least ten counts were recorded for this clonotype. Antigen unknown. TCRdb reanalysed the RT-PCR reads using MiXCR and keeps one entry per CDR3 protein. Among 150,000 to 200,000 distinct CDR3 sequences listed, about 12% were seen once. These records were also assigned to another study, of T cells expressing NK-cell markers. That work adds: TCR beta cDNA was made by 5'RACE template switching with UMIs. These clonotypes additionally ranked first within the CD3+CD56-NKG2C+ fraction of several donors.

The V gene is TRBV29-1, the J gene TRBJ2-1, with 12 bases lining up with TRBD2. The origin of this receptor is a man in his fifties or sixties who received an inactivated influenza vaccine. Source: CD8+ T cells sorted from PBMCs, taken 12 days after vaccination. CDR3 sequence (DNA): TGCAGCGTTGTTGGGACTAGCGGGTTCCAATCCTACAATGAGCAGTTCTTC. It is translated as CSVVGTSGFQSYNEQFF.